Here is one T cell receptor beta chain with its context. Assay: immunoSEQ multiplex PCR; the TCRdb copy retains only in-frame clones and omits some. The repertoire consists of 80,000 to 95,000 clones, with just under 95% occurring once and the leading ten covering roughly 20%. V was trimmed by 1 base and J by 4 bases, leaving 8 bases between them. This CDR3 comprises 13 residues. Germline V lookup: CDR1 SGHAT, CDR2 FQNNGV. This record comes from a study of siplizumab effects on memory and regulatory T cells. This clonotype was sampled from a human donor in good health. The V gene is TRBV11-2, the J gene TRBJ2-7, with D possibly TRBD1 on 6 matching bases. Specimen: CD8+ T cells sorted from blood. The CDR3, as DNA: TGTGCCAGCAGCTTAGTGGGGGCTTACGAGCAGTACTTC. This gives the protein CASSLVGAYEQYF.